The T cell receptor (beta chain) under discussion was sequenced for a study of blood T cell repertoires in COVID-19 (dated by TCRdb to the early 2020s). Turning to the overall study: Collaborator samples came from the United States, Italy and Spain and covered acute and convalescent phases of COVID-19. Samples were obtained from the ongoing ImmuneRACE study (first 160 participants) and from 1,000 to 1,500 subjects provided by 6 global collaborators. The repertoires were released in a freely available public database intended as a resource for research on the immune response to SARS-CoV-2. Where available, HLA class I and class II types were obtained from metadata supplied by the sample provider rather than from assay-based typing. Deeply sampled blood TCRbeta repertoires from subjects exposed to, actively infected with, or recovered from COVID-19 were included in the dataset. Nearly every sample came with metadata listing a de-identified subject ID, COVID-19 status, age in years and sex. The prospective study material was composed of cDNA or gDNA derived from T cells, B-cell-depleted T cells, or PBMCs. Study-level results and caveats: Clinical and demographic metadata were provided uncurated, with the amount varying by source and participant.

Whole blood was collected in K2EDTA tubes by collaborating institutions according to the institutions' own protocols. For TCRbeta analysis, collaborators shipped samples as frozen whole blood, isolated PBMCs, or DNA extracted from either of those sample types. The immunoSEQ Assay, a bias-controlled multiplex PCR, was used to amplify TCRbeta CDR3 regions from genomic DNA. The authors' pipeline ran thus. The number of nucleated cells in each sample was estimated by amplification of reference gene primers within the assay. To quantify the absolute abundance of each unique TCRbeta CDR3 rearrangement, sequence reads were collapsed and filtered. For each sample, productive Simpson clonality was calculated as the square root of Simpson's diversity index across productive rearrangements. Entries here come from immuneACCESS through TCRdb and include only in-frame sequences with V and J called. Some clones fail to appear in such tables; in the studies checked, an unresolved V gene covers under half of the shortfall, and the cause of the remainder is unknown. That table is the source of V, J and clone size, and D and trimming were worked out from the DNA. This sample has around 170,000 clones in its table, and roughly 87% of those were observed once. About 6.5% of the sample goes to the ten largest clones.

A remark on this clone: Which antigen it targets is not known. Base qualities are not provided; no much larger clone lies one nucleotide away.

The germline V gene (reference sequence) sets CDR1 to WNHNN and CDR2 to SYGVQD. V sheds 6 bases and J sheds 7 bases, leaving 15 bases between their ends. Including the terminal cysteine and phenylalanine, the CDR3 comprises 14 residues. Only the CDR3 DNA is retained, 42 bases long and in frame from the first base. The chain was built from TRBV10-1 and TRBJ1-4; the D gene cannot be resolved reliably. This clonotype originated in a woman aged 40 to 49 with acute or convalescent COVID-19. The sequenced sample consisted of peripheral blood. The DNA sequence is TGCGCCAGCAGCCTAGAACCCGGGATTGAAAAACTGTTTTTT. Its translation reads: CASSLEPGIEKLFF.